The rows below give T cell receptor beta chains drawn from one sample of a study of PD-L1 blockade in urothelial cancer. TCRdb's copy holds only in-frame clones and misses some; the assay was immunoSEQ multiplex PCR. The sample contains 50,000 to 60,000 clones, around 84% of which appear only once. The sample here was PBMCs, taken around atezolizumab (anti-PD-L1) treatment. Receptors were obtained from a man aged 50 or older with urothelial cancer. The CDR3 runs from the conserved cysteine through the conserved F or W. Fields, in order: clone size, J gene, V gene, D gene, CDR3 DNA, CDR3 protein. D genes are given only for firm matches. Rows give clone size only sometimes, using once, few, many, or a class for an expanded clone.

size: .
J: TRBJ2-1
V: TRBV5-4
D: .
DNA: TGTGCCAGCAGCTTCCCACGCGGTGCCGCCTACAATGAGCAGTTCTTC
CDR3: CASSFPRGAAYNEQFF

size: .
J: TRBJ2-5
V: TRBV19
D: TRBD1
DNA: TGTGCCAGTAGTATTTGGGACAGGGGGCGATTATCCAATCAAGAGACCCAGTACTTC
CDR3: CASSIWDRGRLSNQETQYF

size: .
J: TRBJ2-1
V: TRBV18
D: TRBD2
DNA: TGTGCCAGCTCACCACAGCGGGAGGCCAATGAGCAGTTCTTC
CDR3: CASSPQREANEQFF

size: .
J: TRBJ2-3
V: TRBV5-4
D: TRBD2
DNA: TGTGCCAGCAGCTGGGGGGGGGCAGATACGCAGTATTTT
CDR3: CASSWGGADTQYF

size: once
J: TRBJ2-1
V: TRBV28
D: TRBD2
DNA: TGTGCCAGCAGCCTTAGCGGGCCCACCTACAATGAGCAGTTCTTC
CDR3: CASSLSGPTYNEQFF

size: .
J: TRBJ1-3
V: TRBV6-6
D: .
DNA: TGTGCCAGCATGCAGTCACCTGGAAACACCATATATTTT
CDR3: CASMQSPGNTIYF

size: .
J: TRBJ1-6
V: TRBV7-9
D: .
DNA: TGTGCCAGCAGCTCAAATTCACCCCTCCACTTT
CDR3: CASSSNSPLHF

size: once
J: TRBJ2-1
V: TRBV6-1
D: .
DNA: TGTGCCAGCAGTGAAGCGCGAGTGGGGACACGGGTCTTC
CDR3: CASSEARVGTRVF

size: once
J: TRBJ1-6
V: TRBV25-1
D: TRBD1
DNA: TGTGCCAGTGGGACAGGTTATTCACCCCTCCACTTT
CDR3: CASGTGYSPLHF

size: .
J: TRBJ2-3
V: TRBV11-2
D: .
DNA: TGTGCCAGCAGCGAGTCGGTGTCGCAGTATTTT
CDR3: CASSESVSQYF

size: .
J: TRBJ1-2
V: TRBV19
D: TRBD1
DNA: TGTGCCAGTAGCAACCTCCGACAGGGGGATGGCTACACCTTC
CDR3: CASSNLRQGDGYTF

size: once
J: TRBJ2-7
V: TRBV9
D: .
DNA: TGTGCCAGCAGCGTAGGCAGGGGCTTTTCCTACGAGCAGTACTTC
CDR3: CASSVGRGFSYEQYF

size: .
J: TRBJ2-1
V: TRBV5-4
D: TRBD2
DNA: TGTGCCAGCAGCTTGGGGGGGCTAGCGGGAACCTACAATGAGCAGTTCTTC
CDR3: CASSLGGLAGTYNEQFF

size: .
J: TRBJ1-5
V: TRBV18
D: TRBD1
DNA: TGTGCCAGCTCACTAGGGACAGCCTCTAGCAATCAGCCCCAGCATTTT
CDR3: CASSLGTASSNQPQHF

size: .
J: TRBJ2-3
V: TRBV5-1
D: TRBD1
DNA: TGCGCCAGCAGCCCCACAGGGGGCTGGACAGATACGCAGTATTTT
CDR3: CASSPTGGWTDTQYF

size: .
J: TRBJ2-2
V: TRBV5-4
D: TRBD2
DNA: TGTGCCAGCAGCCCTTTAGCGGGAGGGCCCGTCACCGGGGAGCTGTTTTTT
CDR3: CASSPLAGGPVTGELFF

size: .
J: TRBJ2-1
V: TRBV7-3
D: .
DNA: TGTGCCAGCAGCTTAAGGGTCCAGCTAGAAGGGGACAATGAGCAGTTCTTC
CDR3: CASSLRVQLEGDNEQFF

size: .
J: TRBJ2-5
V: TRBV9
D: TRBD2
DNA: TGTGCCAGCAGCGTTAGTTCTGGGGCGGGAGGCATTGAGTCCCAGTACTTC
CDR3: CASSVSSGAGGIESQYF

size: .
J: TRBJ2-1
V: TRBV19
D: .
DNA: TGTGCCAGTAGGGCATCAGGGGGGATAGTTAATGAGCAGTTCTTC
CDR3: CASRASGGIVNEQFF

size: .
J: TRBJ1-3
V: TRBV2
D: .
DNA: TGTGCCAGCAGGTTATTCGGGGAGCCGCCTGGAAACACCATATATTTT
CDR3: CASRLFGEPPGNTIYF

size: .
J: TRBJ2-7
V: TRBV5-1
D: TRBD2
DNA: TGCGCCAGCAGCTTAGGGCTAGCGGGAGGCAGTAGGTACGAGCAGTACTTC
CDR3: CASSLGLAGGSRYEQYF

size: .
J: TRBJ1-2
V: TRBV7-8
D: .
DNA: TGTGCCAGCAGCTCGTTGGGCAGGGAGGACTATGGCTACACCTTC
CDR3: CASSSLGREDYGYTF

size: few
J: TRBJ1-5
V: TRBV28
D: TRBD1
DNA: TGTGCCAGCACCCCAACCGGGACAGGGGTACAGCCCCAGCATTTT
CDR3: CASTPTGTGVQPQHF

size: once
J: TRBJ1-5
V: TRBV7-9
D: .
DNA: TGTGCCAGCAGTTGGGGCGGCAGTATCAATCAGCCCCAGCATTTT
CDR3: CASSWGGSINQPQHF

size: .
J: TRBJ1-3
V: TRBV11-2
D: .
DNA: TGTGCCAGCAGCTTAGTTGTTACAGAATCACTTGGAAACACCATATATTTT
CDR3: CASSLVVTESLGNTIYF

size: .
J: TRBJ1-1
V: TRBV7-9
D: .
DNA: TGTGCCAGCAGCCCCCGGGCGGGAGGGGGTGCGACTGAAGCTTTCTTT
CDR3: CASSPRAGGGATEAFF

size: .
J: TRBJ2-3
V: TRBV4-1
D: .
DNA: TGCGCCAGCAGCCAAGTCGGAGGGAGCCCAGATACGCAGTATTTT
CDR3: CASSQVGGSPDTQYF

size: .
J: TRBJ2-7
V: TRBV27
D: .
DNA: TGTGCCAGCAGTGCTACAGGGTACGAGCAGTACTTC
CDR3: CASSATGYEQYF

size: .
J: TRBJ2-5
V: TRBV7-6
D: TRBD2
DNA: TGTGCCAGCAGCCCGATCGGGACTAGCGTACCCGGGGGGGAGACCCAGTACTTC
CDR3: CASSPIGTSVPGGETQYF

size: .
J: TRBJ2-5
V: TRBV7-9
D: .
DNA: TGTGCCAGCAGCTTAATCTCAGAGACCCAGTACTTC
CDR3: CASSLISETQYF

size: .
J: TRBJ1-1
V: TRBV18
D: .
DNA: TGTGCCAGCTCACCAAATCGACAAGAAGCTTTCTTT
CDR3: CASSPNRQEAFF

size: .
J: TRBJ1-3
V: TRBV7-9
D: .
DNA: TGTGCCAGCAGCCCGACCGGGAGTCTAACTGGAAACACCATATATTTT
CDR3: CASSPTGSLTGNTIYF

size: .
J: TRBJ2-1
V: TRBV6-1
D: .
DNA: TGTGCCAGCAGTGAAAGCGCGGGAACGTACAATGAGCAGTTCTTC
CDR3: CASSESAGTYNEQFF

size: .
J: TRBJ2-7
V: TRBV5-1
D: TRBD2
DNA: TGCGCCAGCAGCTCGTCGGGAGGCCCCTACGAGCAGTACTTC
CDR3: CASSSSGGPYEQYF

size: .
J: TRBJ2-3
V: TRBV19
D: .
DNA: TGTGCCAGTAGTGTGGGCGAAGGTTACATCACAGATACGCAGTATTTT
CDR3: CASSVGEGYITDTQYF

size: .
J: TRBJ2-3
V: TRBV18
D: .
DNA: TGTGCCAGCTCCCCTACCACAGATACGCAGTATTTT
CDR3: CASSPTTDTQYF

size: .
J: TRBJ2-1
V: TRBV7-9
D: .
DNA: TGTGCCAGCGGGCAGGACTGGCGGGGAGACAATGAGCAGTTCTTC
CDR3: CASGQDWRGDNEQFF

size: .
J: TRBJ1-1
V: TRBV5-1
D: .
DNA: TGCGCCAGCAGCTTGACAAAGACAGCAGCTCCCCTTAAGGCTGAAGCTTTCTTT
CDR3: CASSLTKTAAPLKAEAFF

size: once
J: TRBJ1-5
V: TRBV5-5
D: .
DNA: TGTGCCAGCAGCTTTCTAATCAATCAGCCCCAGCATTTT
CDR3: CASSFLINQPQHF

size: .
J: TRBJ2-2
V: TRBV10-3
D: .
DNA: TGTGCCAGCAAACTATCAGCTACGAACACCGGGGAGCTGTTTTTT
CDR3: CASKLSATNTGELFF

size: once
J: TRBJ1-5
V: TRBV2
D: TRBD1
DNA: TGTGCCAGCAGTGAGTGGCAGGGGGCGGGCAATCAGCCCCAGCATTTT
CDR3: CASSEWQGAGNQPQHF

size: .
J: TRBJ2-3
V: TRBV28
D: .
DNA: TGTGCCAGCAGTAGAGGGGGGGCGGGGCCCACAGATACGCAGTATTTT
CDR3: CASSRGGAGPTDTQYF

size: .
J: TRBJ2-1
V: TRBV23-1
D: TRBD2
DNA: TGCGCCAGCAGTCATGGTAGCGGGAGCTCCTACAATGAGCAGTTCTTC
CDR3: CASSHGSGSSYNEQFF

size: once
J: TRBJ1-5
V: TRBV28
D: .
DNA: TGTGCCAGCAGTCAAGACAGACCCGGCGGCAATCAGCCCCAGCATTTT
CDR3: CASSQDRPGGNQPQHF

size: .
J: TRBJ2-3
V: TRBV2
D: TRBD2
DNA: TGTGCCAGCAGTGAGGTAGCGGGAGGCATTGGACTTAGCACAGATACGCAGTATTTT
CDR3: CASSEVAGGIGLSTDTQYF

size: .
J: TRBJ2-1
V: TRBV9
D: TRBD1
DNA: TGTGCCAGCAGCGCTAACCGGGACAGGGGATACAATGAGCAGTTCTTC
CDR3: CASSANRDRGYNEQFF

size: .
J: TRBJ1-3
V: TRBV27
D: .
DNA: TGTGCCAGCACGAAAACAGGGAGCTCTGGAAACACCATATATTTT
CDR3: CASTKTGSSGNTIYF

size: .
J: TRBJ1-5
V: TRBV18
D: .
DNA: TGTGCCAGCCAACGCGGCATGGGGCGGCCCCAGCATTTT
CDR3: CASQRGMGRPQHF

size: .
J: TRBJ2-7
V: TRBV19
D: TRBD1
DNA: TGTGCCAGTAGAGGGGGCACAGCGACCGAGCAGTACTTC
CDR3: CASRGGTATEQYF

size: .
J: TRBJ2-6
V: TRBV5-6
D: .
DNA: TGTGCCAGCAGCGGCGGGCGGTTCTCTGGGGCCAACGTCCTGACTTTC
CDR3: CASSGGRFSGANVLTF

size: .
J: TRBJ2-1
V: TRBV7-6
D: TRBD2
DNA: TGTGCCAGCAGCTCTCTAGCGGGAGGTGGTGAGCAGTTCTTC
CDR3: CASSSLAGGGEQFF

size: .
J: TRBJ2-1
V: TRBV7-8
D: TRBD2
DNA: TGTGCCAGCAGCCCTCTTAGCGGGAGAAGTATGGATGAGCAGTTCTTC
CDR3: CASSPLSGRSMDEQFF

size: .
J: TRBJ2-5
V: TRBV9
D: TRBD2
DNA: TGTGCCAGCAGCGTAGAAGGGAGGGCCTATGAAGAGACCCAGTACTTC
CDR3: CASSVEGRAYEETQYF

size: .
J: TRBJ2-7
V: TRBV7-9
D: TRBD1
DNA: TGTGCCAGCAGCCCCCCGGGACAGGGAGAAGAGCAGTACTTC
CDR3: CASSPPGQGEEQYF

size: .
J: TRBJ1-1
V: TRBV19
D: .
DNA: TGTGCCAGTAGTGAACCAGGGCTGAACACTGAAGCTTTCTTT
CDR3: CASSEPGLNTEAFF